This TCR beta chain emerged from a study of T cell responses to AZD1222 COVID-19 vaccine. Study-wide findings and caveats: Vaccine-associated CD4 TCRs spanned spike, dominant at 160-218 and 743-854. Among the donors, most were white British and more were female, and clonal diversity was possibly underestimated. Sampled repertoires all dated from after the peak T cell response. Breadth and depth of Spike-specific TCRs rose after two AZD1222 doses.

Germline assignment: CDR1 SNHLY and CDR2 FYNNEI. This CDR3 contains 12 residues. Trimming cost V 10 bases and J 6 bases, with 12 bases left between them. In the case of this clone: Its antigen remains unidentified.

The table came from immunoSEQ multiplex PCR; TCRdb's copy has only in-frame clones and leaves some out. The table includes roughly 160,000 clones, less than 95% detected once. The chain links TRBV2 to TRBJ1-4; tentative D call: TRBD1 (6 bases). The specimen comprised peripheral blood, sampled on day 0 of AZD1222 vaccination. The receptor was isolated from an adult in good health. The CDR3 DNA follows: TGTGCCACACAGGGACTGGATGAAAAACTGTTTTTT. This sequence encodes CATQGLDEKLFF.